A selection of T cell receptor beta chains follows, all from one sample in a study of T cells in localized non-small cell lung cancer. Repertoires were generated with immunoSEQ multiplex PCR, while TCRdb's copy carries only in-frame clones and drops some. This table has 30,000 to 40,000 clones, about 80% appearing once. Sequencing was performed on peripheral blood, taken before any cancer treatment. Receptor source: a male donor aged 60 or over with stage II squamous cell lung carcinoma. The CDR3 runs from the conserved cysteine through the conserved F or W. The D gene is left open where the match is weak.

>TRBJ1-2|.|TRBV25-1
CASSFVGNYGYTF
>TRBJ2-1|.|TRBV7-7
CASSSTQGSSYNEQFF
>TRBJ2-5|TRBD1|TRBV7-8
CASSPLSGQGRETQYF
>TRBJ1-2|TRBD1|TRBV19
CASTKSGTGVYGYTF
>TRBJ2-3|.|TRBV19
CASSIGGTDTQYF
>TRBJ2-6|.|TRBV25-1
CASSEWGSGANVLTF
>TRBJ2-6|.|TRBV5-1
CASSLVGVNSGANVLTF
>TRBJ2-3|TRBD2|TRBV4-1
CASSQPGLGATQYF
>TRBJ1-1|TRBD1|TRBV7-9
CASSQQGAVTEAFF
>TRBJ1-5|.|TRBV30
CAWSVMGDINQPQHF
>TRBJ2-2|TRBD2|TRBV7-6
CASSAASGRMNTGELFF
>TRBJ2-7|TRBD1|TRBV6-1
CASSLLGQGNGEQYF
>TRBJ2-2|.|TRBV19
CASSILFSGAGELFF
>TRBJ2-3|TRBD2|TRBV9
CASSVSSTSGFTDTQYF
>TRBJ1-1|.|TRBV25-1
CASSEQGGLNTEAFF
>TRBJ1-1|.|TRBV29-1
CSVGDIMNTEAFF
>TRBJ1-1|.|TRBV2
CASRAGQSTEAFF
>TRBJ2-7|TRBD2|TRBV6-5
CASRTGLAYEQYF
>TRBJ2-5|.|TRBV30
CAFPGPAQETQYF
>TRBJ2-1|TRBD2|TRBV30
CAWRLEAGAYNEQFF
>TRBJ1-2|TRBD1|TRBV6-5
CASLDREHGYTF
>TRBJ2-2|.|TRBV6-1
CASTMVTTNTGELFF
>TRBJ2-2|.|TRBV14
CASSQDHFAGELFF
>TRBJ1-4|.|TRBV27
CATRPLGTNEKLFF
>TRBJ2-3|.|TRBV10-1
CASSDLGGTDTQYF
>TRBJ2-1|.|TRBV4-1
CASSRERGGWYNEQFF
>TRBJ2-2|TRBD2|TRBV6-6
CASSLSGGPTGELFF
>TRBJ1-3|.|TRBV7-9
CASSFTTSGNTIYF
>TRBJ2-1|TRBD1|TRBV7-3
CASSLMGQGARNEQFF
>TRBJ2-3|.|TRBV7-8
CASSFSESTDTQYF
>TRBJ2-7|.|TRBV7-6
CASSAGDYEQYF
>TRBJ1-1|.|TRBV6-6
CASTNRAANTEAFF
>TRBJ1-4|TRBD1|TRBV19
CASRQGATNEKLFF
>TRBJ1-2|.|TRBV27
CASSPGGKGYGYTF
>TRBJ1-6|.|TRBV30
CAWSVGDRGMGSPLHF
>TRBJ1-1|TRBD1|TRBV10-3
CATGQDPNTEAFF
>TRBJ2-1|TRBD1|TRBV7-9
CASNIGTVYNEQFF
>TRBJ1-4|.|TRBV11-2
CASSDRGWDEKLFF
>TRBJ2-5|.|TRBV10-3
CAISDPSKETQYF
>TRBJ1-1|TRBD1|TRBV30
CAWTGGWGTEAFF
>TRBJ1-3|.|TRBV19
CASSLSRTGRTSGNTIYF
>TRBJ1-1|.|TRBV27
CASSSDGEAFF
>TRBJ1-2|.|TRBV25-1
CASRLDSYGYTF
>TRBJ1-1|TRBD1|TRBV18
CASSPGQGKLGEAFF
>TRBJ1-4|.|TRBV5-5
CASSGRGAVEEKLFF
>TRBJ2-2|.|TRBV7-9
CASSLVIGNTGELFF
>TRBJ1-1|.|TRBV9
CASSGTAANTEAFF
>TRBJ2-5|.|TRBV5-1
CASSLAAGQETQYF
>TRBJ2-1|.|TRBV4-1
CASSQVGVLNEQFF
>TRBJ2-3|.|TRBV4-2
CASSQRAGTDTQYF
>TRBJ2-2|.|TRBV7-9
CASSYSGASAGAGELFF
>TRBJ1-2|TRBD1|TRBV7-8
CASSRGTGNYGYTF
>TRBJ1-1|.|TRBV13
CASSSGTTEAFF
>TRBJ2-3|TRBD1|TRBV19
CATTPGQGADTQYF
>TRBJ2-7|TRBD2|TRBV2
CASSGTSGSEAEQYF
>TRBJ1-5|.|TRBV10-3
CGGLKGTPYSNQPQHF
>TRBJ1-5|.|TRBV6-1
CASSESGNQPQHF
>TRBJ1-1|.|TRBV2
CASIETVRNTEAFF
>TRBJ2-7|.|TRBV11-1
CASSLRVTYEQYF